The rows below give T cell receptor beta chains drawn from one sample of a study of neurological immune-mediated disorders. TCRdb fed the 5' RACE reads into MiXCR, producing one record per CDR3 protein. The table records 120,000 or so distinct CDR3 sequences, roughly 3.2% of them present only once. The source material was PBMCs. Source of these receptors: a woman younger than 45 with multiple sclerosis. CDR3s include the opening cysteine and the closing phenylalanine or tryptophan. Fields, in order: D gene, clone size, J gene, V gene, CDR3 protein, CDR3 DNA. The D gene is left open where the match is weak. Size is omitted from some rows. Given values are once, few, many or a class for expanded clones.

d_gene: TRBD1
abundance: many
j_gene: TRBJ1-2
v_gene: TRBV20-1
CDR3aa: CSARETGNGGYTF
CDR3nt: TGCAGTGCTAGAGAGACAGGGAACGGTGGCTACACCTTC

d_gene: .
abundance: many
j_gene: TRBJ2-5
v_gene: TRBV5-5
CDR3aa: CASSLGPGGETQYF
CDR3nt: TGTGCCAGCAGCTTGGGCCCCGGAGGGGAGACCCAGTACTTC

d_gene: TRBD1
abundance: many
j_gene: TRBJ1-5
v_gene: TRBV4-1
CDR3aa: CASSQADRDNQPQHF
CDR3nt: TGCGCCAGCAGCCAAGCCGACAGGGACAATCAGCCCCAGCATTTT

d_gene: .
abundance: many
j_gene: TRBJ2-1
v_gene: TRBV7-9
CDR3aa: CASSLEAGPYNEQFF
CDR3nt: TGTGCCAGCAGCTTAGAGGCAGGGCCCTACAATGAGCAGTTCTTC

d_gene: .
abundance: many
j_gene: TRBJ1-1
v_gene: TRBV20-1
CDR3aa: CSARAWTSRGNTEAFF
CDR3nt: TGCAGTGCTAGAGCTTGGACATCCAGGGGGAACACTGAAGCTTTCTTT

d_gene: .
abundance: many
j_gene: TRBJ2-2
v_gene: TRBV7-2
CDR3aa: CASRVFGAGELFF
CDR3nt: TGTGCCAGCCGGGTGTTTGGTGCCGGGGAGCTGTTTTTT

d_gene: TRBD1
abundance: .
j_gene: TRBJ2-1
v_gene: TRBV6-2/TRBV6-3
CDR3aa: CASSPRTGWNEQFF
CDR3nt: TGTGCCAGCAGTCCCAGGACAGGGTGGAATGAGCAGTTCTTC

d_gene: .
abundance: many
j_gene: TRBJ1-6
v_gene: TRBV2
CDR3aa: CASSERRGISPLHF
CDR3nt: TGTGCCAGCAGTGAACGCAGGGGTATTTCACCCCTCCACTTT

d_gene: .
abundance: many
j_gene: TRBJ2-5
v_gene: TRBV5-6
CDR3aa: CASSLKVGSIGETQYF
CDR3nt: TGTGCCAGCAGCTTGAAGGTCGGGAGCATTGGGGAGACCCAGTACTTC

d_gene: TRBD2
abundance: many
j_gene: TRBJ2-1
v_gene: TRBV24-1
CDR3aa: CATMGTTTGEQFF
CDR3nt: TGTGCCACCATGGGGACTACCACTGGTGAGCAGTTCTTC

d_gene: .
abundance: many
j_gene: TRBJ2-5
v_gene: TRBV5-1
CDR3aa: CASSLVQVPGTQYF
CDR3nt: TGCGCCAGCAGCTTGGTTCAGGTTCCGGGGACCCAGTACTTC

d_gene: .
abundance: many
j_gene: TRBJ2-1
v_gene: TRBV7-9
CDR3aa: CASSPDAGRYNEQFF
CDR3nt: TGTGCCAGCAGCCCCGATGCAGGGCGTTACAATGAGCAGTTCTTC

d_gene: TRBD2
abundance: many
j_gene: TRBJ2-1
v_gene: TRBV5-1
CDR3aa: CASSLGLADNEQFF
CDR3nt: TGCGCCAGCAGCTTGGGACTAGCGGACAATGAGCAGTTCTTC

d_gene: .
abundance: many
j_gene: TRBJ2-3
v_gene: TRBV10-1
CDR3aa: CASSGKRPTDTQYF
CDR3nt: TGCGCCAGCAGTGGGAAGAGACCCACAGATACGCAGTATTTT

d_gene: .
abundance: many
j_gene: TRBJ1-2
v_gene: TRBV4-1
CDR3aa: CASSYGAGSIYGYTF
CDR3nt: TGCGCCAGCAGCTACGGGGCAGGGTCCATCTATGGCTACACCTTC

d_gene: .
abundance: many
j_gene: TRBJ1-1
v_gene: TRBV7-9
CDR3aa: CASSQFQGLGVNTEAFF
CDR3nt: TGTGCCAGCAGCCAATTCCAGGGACTTGGGGTGAACACTGAAGCTTTCTTT

d_gene: .
abundance: many
j_gene: TRBJ1-5
v_gene: TRBV21-1
CDR3aa: CASSKAGTGATLYSNQPQHF
CDR3nt: TGTGCCAGCAGCAAAGCGGGGACAGGCGCTACCCTCTATAGCAATCAGCCCCAGCATTTT

d_gene: .
abundance: many
j_gene: TRBJ2-3
v_gene: TRBV5-1
CDR3aa: CASSLARGDTQYF
CDR3nt: TGCGCCAGCAGCTTGGCCAGAGGCGATACGCAGTATTTT

d_gene: .
abundance: many
j_gene: TRBJ1-1
v_gene: TRBV12-3/TRBV12-4
CDR3aa: CASSRRRGTSMNTEAFF
CDR3nt: TGTGCCAGCAGTCGCCGGAGAGGGACAAGCATGAACACTGAAGCTTTCTTT

d_gene: .
abundance: .
j_gene: TRBJ1-5
v_gene: TRBV5-1
CDR3aa: CASSSGAYNQPQNF
CDR3nt: TGCGCCAGCAGCTCGGGGGCTTACAATCAGCCCCAGAATTTT

d_gene: .
abundance: many
j_gene: TRBJ1-2
v_gene: TRBV5-6
CDR3aa: CASSLVSAEVYGYTF
CDR3nt: TGTGCCAGCAGCTTGGTTTCGGCGGAAGTCTATGGCTACACCTTC

d_gene: TRBD2
abundance: many
j_gene: TRBJ2-3
v_gene: TRBV10-3
CDR3aa: CAISESVASGDTDTQYF
CDR3nt: TGTGCCATCAGTGAGTCCGTGGCTAGCGGGGACACAGATACGCAGTATTTT

d_gene: .
abundance: many
j_gene: TRBJ2-3
v_gene: TRBV7-9
CDR3aa: CASSSRRTDTQYF
CDR3nt: TGTGCCAGCAGCTCCCGCCGCACAGATACGCAGTATTTT

d_gene: TRBD1
abundance: many
j_gene: TRBJ2-7
v_gene: TRBV6-2/TRBV6-3
CDR3aa: CASSYFGTGYEQYF
CDR3nt: TGTGCCAGCAGTTACTTTGGGACAGGGTACGAGCAGTACTTC

d_gene: .
abundance: many
j_gene: TRBJ2-1
v_gene: TRBV20-1
CDR3aa: CSAREGRGRYNEQFF
CDR3nt: TGCAGTGCTAGAGAGGGTCGGGGGCGTTACAATGAGCAGTTCTTC

d_gene: .
abundance: many
j_gene: TRBJ1-1
v_gene: TRBV7-9
CDR3aa: CASSFGGARTEAFF
CDR3nt: TGTGCCAGCAGCTTCGGGGGGGCCCGTACTGAAGCTTTCTTT

d_gene: .
abundance: many
j_gene: TRBJ2-1
v_gene: TRBV5-1
CDR3aa: CASYAGQPDNEQFF
CDR3nt: TGCGCCAGCTATGCGGGACAGCCTGACAATGAGCAGTTCTTC

d_gene: .
abundance: many
j_gene: TRBJ2-3
v_gene: TRBV6-6
CDR3aa: CASSYTFDTQYF
CDR3nt: TGTGCCAGCAGTTATACTTTCGATACGCAGTATTTT

d_gene: TRBD1
abundance: many
j_gene: TRBJ1-5
v_gene: TRBV2
CDR3aa: CASRFEGASNQPQHF
CDR3nt: TGTGCCAGCAGATTTGAGGGGGCGAGCAATCAGCCCCAGCATTTT

d_gene: .
abundance: many
j_gene: TRBJ2-5
v_gene: TRBV18
CDR3aa: CASSPEETQYF
CDR3nt: TGTGCCAGCTCACCAGAAGAGACCCAGTACTTC

d_gene: .
abundance: few
j_gene: TRBJ2-7
v_gene: TRBV18
CDR3aa: CASSPQGGEQYF
CDR3nt: TGTGCCAGCTCACCCCAGGGTGGCGAGCAGTACTTC

d_gene: .
abundance: many
j_gene: TRBJ2-2
v_gene: TRBV5-1
CDR3aa: CASSQGPGTGELFF
CDR3nt: TGCGCCAGCAGCCAGGGGCCAGGCACCGGGGAGCTGTTTTTT

d_gene: TRBD1
abundance: many
j_gene: TRBJ1-1
v_gene: TRBV10-3
CDR3aa: CAISGTGYTEAFF
CDR3nt: TGTGCCATCAGTGGGACAGGATACACTGAAGCTTTCTTT

d_gene: TRBD2
abundance: .
j_gene: TRBJ2-1
v_gene: TRBV5-5
CDR3aa: CASSPGLAGGLSYNEQFF
CDR3nt: TGTGCCAGCAGCCCAGGACTAGCGGGAGGACTCTCCTACAATGAGCAGTTCTTC

d_gene: TRBD2
abundance: many
j_gene: TRBJ2-2
v_gene: TRBV5-1
CDR3aa: CASRPIAGASSGELFF
CDR3nt: TGCGCCAGTCGCCCTATAGCGGGAGCTAGTTCCGGGGAGCTGTTTTTT

d_gene: .
abundance: many
j_gene: TRBJ2-1
v_gene: TRBV7-9
CDR3aa: CASGVIDYHEQFF
CDR3nt: TGTGCCAGCGGGGTTATCGACTATCATGAGCAGTTCTTC

d_gene: TRBD2
abundance: many
j_gene: TRBJ2-3
v_gene: TRBV29-1
CDR3aa: CSVEASGGAADTQYF
CDR3nt: TGCAGCGTGGAAGCGAGCGGGGGGGCCGCAGATACGCAGTATTTT

d_gene: TRBD1
abundance: many
j_gene: TRBJ1-1
v_gene: TRBV12-3/TRBV12-4
CDR3aa: CASSRSGQQNTEAFF
CDR3nt: TGTGCCAGCAGCCGTTCGGGACAGCAGAACACTGAAGCTTTCTTT

d_gene: .
abundance: many
j_gene: TRBJ2-5
v_gene: TRBV29-1
CDR3aa: CSAMDRGGQETQYF
CDR3nt: TGCAGCGCGATGGACAGAGGAGGCCAAGAGACCCAGTACTTC

d_gene: .
abundance: many
j_gene: TRBJ2-7
v_gene: TRBV9
CDR3aa: CASSGAGWEQYF
CDR3nt: TGTGCCAGCAGCGGGGCTGGCTGGGAGCAGTACTTC

d_gene: .
abundance: many
j_gene: TRBJ2-1
v_gene: TRBV20-1
CDR3aa: CSARDEQDFYEQFF
CDR3nt: TGCAGTGCTAGAGATGAACAGGATTTCTATGAGCAGTTCTTC

d_gene: .
abundance: many
j_gene: TRBJ1-2
v_gene: TRBV25-1
CDR3aa: CASTTGGAASGYTF
CDR3nt: TGTGCCAGCACCACCGGGGGGGCAGCCAGCGGCTACACCTTC

d_gene: .
abundance: many
j_gene: TRBJ1-5
v_gene: TRBV12-3/TRBV12-4
CDR3aa: CASSRGAFDPQHF
CDR3nt: TGTGCCAGCTCCAGGGGCGCATTCGATCCCCAGCATTTT

d_gene: TRBD1
abundance: many
j_gene: TRBJ1-1
v_gene: TRBV20-1
CDR3aa: CSASGQVNTEAFF
CDR3nt: TGCAGTGCTTCCGGACAGGTGAACACTGAAGCTTTCTTT

d_gene: .
abundance: many
j_gene: TRBJ2-7
v_gene: TRBV12-3/TRBV12-4
CDR3aa: CASRSSYEQYF
CDR3nt: TGTGCCAGCAGGAGCTCCTACGAGCAGTACTTC

d_gene: .
abundance: many
j_gene: TRBJ2-1
v_gene: TRBV10-2
CDR3aa: CASSESISKTAGF
CDR3nt: TGCGCCAGCAGTGAGTCGATTTCCAAGACTGCCGGCTTC

d_gene: .
abundance: many
j_gene: TRBJ2-7
v_gene: TRBV7-2
CDR3aa: CASTAGPEQYF
CDR3nt: TGTGCCAGCACCGCGGGGCCCGAGCAGTACTTC

d_gene: TRBD1
abundance: many
j_gene: TRBJ1-2
v_gene: TRBV6-2/TRBV6-3
CDR3aa: CASSYSGQGLNYGYTF
CDR3nt: TGTGCCAGCAGTTACTCCGGACAGGGGCTCAACTATGGCTACACCTTC

d_gene: TRBD1
abundance: many
j_gene: TRBJ1-1
v_gene: TRBV3-1
CDR3aa: CASRAGTGETEAFF
CDR3nt: TGTGCCAGCAGAGCCGGGACAGGGGAAACTGAAGCTTTCTTT

d_gene: .
abundance: many
j_gene: TRBJ2-7
v_gene: TRBV6-5
CDR3aa: CASSSPSGGDYEQYF
CDR3nt: TGTGCCAGCAGTTCCCCCTCCGGCGGGGATTACGAGCAGTACTTC

d_gene: TRBD1
abundance: many
j_gene: TRBJ1-5
v_gene: TRBV20-1
CDR3aa: CSAQRQGARRPQHF
CDR3nt: TGCAGTGCTCAGAGACAGGGGGCGCGACGGCCCCAGCATTTT

d_gene: .
abundance: many
j_gene: TRBJ1-1
v_gene: TRBV7-9
CDR3aa: CASSFGVRAGTEAFF
CDR3nt: TGTGCCAGCAGCTTCGGGGTCAGGGCGGGGACTGAAGCTTTCTTT

d_gene: .
abundance: many
j_gene: TRBJ2-3
v_gene: TRBV12-3/TRBV12-4
CDR3aa: CASSLVATDTQYF
CDR3nt: TGTGCCAGCAGTTTAGTGGCGACAGATACGCAGTATTTT